Presented here are 25 T cell receptor beta chains from one specimen sequenced in a study of shared clonotypes between healthy human individuals. Profiled with immunoSEQ multiplex PCR; TCRdb holds only in-frame clones, not every one. In the table there are some 1.5 million clones, roughly 97% of which are singletons. Sequencing was carried out using naive CD4+ T cells sorted from blood. Subset here: CD45RA+ positively selected. The receptor source for this set is a man between 25 and 39 years old in good health.

The chain couples TRBV11-2 to TRBJ2-1; 7 nucleotides agree with TRBD1. CDR1 is SGHAT and CDR2 is FQNNGV in the germline V gene. CDR3 length: 18 amino acids. With V trimmed by 1 base and J by 6 bases, 15 bases remained unmatched. CDR3 in amino acids: CASSLVPPTGTKVNEQFF. The CDR3 DNA is TGTGCCAGCAGCTTAGTGCCCCCGACAGGGACGAAAGTCAATGAGCAGTTCTTC.

In this sample, this clone turned up once. The chain employs TRBV7-6 and TRBJ2-3; 8 bases map to TRBD1. Germline loops: CDR1 SGHVS, CDR2 FNYEAQ. V dropped 1 base and J dropped 5; count of bases not matched to a gene: 5. CDR3 length: 15 residues. The CDR3, as DNA: TGTGCCAGCAGCTTAGAAGGACAGGGAATAGATACGCAGTATTTT. Protein product: CASSLEGQGIDTQYF.

The chain is built from TRBV10-2 and TRBJ1-1; the D is unclear. V shed 1 base and J shed 1 base, with 10 bases lying between them. The CDR3 runs 15 residues. The germline CDR1 and CDR2 sequences are WSHSY and SAAADI. DNA of the CDR3: TGCGCCAGCAGTGAGTGGCAGGCAAGGAACACTGAAGCTTTCTTT. Translation: CASSEWQARNTEAFF.

Worth noting for this clone: Other DNA sequences of this sample code for an identical CDR3. V and J are TRBV18 and TRBJ2-1; D remains ambiguous. This CDR3 has 15 residues. V was shortened by 3 bases and J by 0 bases, with 9 bases between the two germline ends. In germline, CDR1 is KGHSH, CDR2 LQKENI. CDR3 in amino acids: CASSPLKSSYNEQFF. In nucleotides, the CDR3 is TGTGCCAGCTCACCGCTTAAGAGCTCCTACAATGAGCAGTTCTTC.

The rearrangement joins TRBV27 to TRBJ2-7; TRBD1 or TRBD2 may be the D gene (5 bases each). V was pared by 6 bases and J by 3 bases, with 21 bases between. The germline V gene encodes CDR1 MNHEY and CDR2 SMNVEV (reference sequence). CDR3 length: 16 amino acids. The CDR3: CASSLSGTRGIYEQYF. The CDR3 nucleotides are TGTGCCAGCAGCCTCTCCGGGACCCGCGGTATCTACGAGCAGTACTTC.

The chain links TRBV5-4 to TRBJ2-1, with 16 bases matching TRBD2. V was clipped by 3 bases and J by 0 bases; unmatched bases: 6. Per the germline V gene, CDR1 is SGHNT and CDR2 is YYREEE (reference sequence). The CDR3 is made up of 19 amino acids. The DNA for the CDR3 is TGTGCCAGCAGCTGGGGACTAGCGGGAGGGCCTAGCTCCTACAATGAGCAGTTCTTC. Translation: CASSWGLAGGPSSYNEQFF.

V and J are TRBV2 and TRBJ2-7; D ambiguous. V gave up 5 bases and J gave up 3 bases, with 14 bases separating them. There are 14 residues in the CDR3. Looked up from germline, CDR1 is SNHLY and CDR2 is FYNNEI. DNA for the CDR3: TGTGCCAGCAGTCGAGGCCTCCAGAGCTACGAGCAGTACTTC. Amino acid sequence: CASSRGLQSYEQYF.

The chain joins TRBV7-6 to TRBJ1-3, with 9 bases that match TRBD1. Trimming cost V 5 bases and J 4 bases; bases outside gene matches: 15. The CDR3 consists of 18 residues. Germline-derived CDR1 and CDR2 are SGHVS and FNYEAQ. The CDR3 loop is CASSPLPGQGRLGNTIYF. The CDR3 DNA is TGTGCCAGCAGCCCCCTCCCGGGACAGGGTCGATTAGGAAACACCATATATTTT.

CDR3 region: CASSSRGSGNTDTQYF. The CDR3 DNA is TGTGCCAGCAGCTCCCGGGGTAGCGGGAACACAGATACGCAGTATTTT. The genes are TRBV9 and TRBJ2-3; 8 bases align to TRBD2. The germline V gene encodes CDR1 SGDLS and CDR2 YYNGEE. Trimming removed 4 bases from V and 2 bases from J; junction bases left unmatched: 9. CDR3 length: 16 residues.

The chain combines TRBV10-3 with TRBJ2-2; 7 bases agree with TRBD2. V lost 6 bases and J lost 0; bases outside the gene matches: 4. The V gene's germline CDR1 is ENHRY and CDR2 SYGVKD. The length of the CDR3 is 15 residues. The CDR3 sequence is CAIRRDYANTGELFF. CDR3 in DNA: TGTGCCATCAGGCGGGACTATGCGAACACCGGGGAGCTGTTTTTT.

The chain employs TRBV10-3 and TRBJ2-5; 7 bases are shared with TRBD2. The junction had 3 bases not matched to a gene; V was cut back by 7 bases and J by 1 base. The CDR3 is made up of 13 amino acids. CDR1 ENHRY and CDR2 SYGVKD come from the germline V gene. The CDR3 sequence is CAITGGSQETQYF. The CDR3, as DNA: TGTGCCATCACCGGCGGGAGCCAAGAGACCCAGTACTTC.

This chain connects TRBV5-6 to TRBJ2-3; D is possibly TRBD1 (5 bases). The CDR3 totals 15 residues. The V end was cut by 2 bases, the J end by 2 bases, with 12 bases between. The germline CDR1 and CDR2 sequences are SGHDT and YYEEEE. CDR3 DNA: TGTGCCAGCAGCTTAGGCAGGGTATACACAGATACGCAGTATTTT. It encodes CASSLGRVYTDTQYF. The full variable domain, with the rest looked up from reference TRBV5-6 and TRBJ2-3, is DAGVTQSPTHLIKTRGQQVTLRCSPKSGHDTVSWYQQALGQGPQFIFQYYEEEERQRGNFPDRFSGHQFPNYSSELNVNALLLGDSALYLCASSLGRVYTDTQYFGPGTRLTVL.

V usage is TRBV4-3 and J usage is TRBJ1-1, with TRBD1 matching over 8 bases. The CDR3 extends over 18 amino acids. V lost 0 bases to trimming and J lost 4 bases; unmatched junction nucleotides: 13. Germline V gene data show CDR1 as LGHNA and CDR2 as YSLEER. CDR3 residues: CASSQDAQGAPTVTEAFF. The CDR3 bases are TGCGCCAGCAGCCAAGATGCCCAGGGGGCGCCTACGGTCACTGAAGCTTTCTTT.

The rearrangement uses TRBV29-1 and TRBJ1-2, with D possibly matching TRBD1 (6 bases). Germline V lookup: CDR1 SQVTM, CDR2 ANQGSEA. The CDR3 has 11 amino acids. Between the trimmed V and J ends, which lost 7 bases and 8 bases, there was a span of 14 bases. The CDR3 reads CSAEEGGGYTF. In DNA, the CDR3 is TGCAGCGCTGAGGAGGGGGGCGGCTACACCTTC.

This clone was observed once. The chain carries TRBV29-1 and TRBJ2-5, with 11 bases that match TRBD2. The CDR3 runs 14 residues. After removal of 5 bases from V and 5 bases from J, the junction contained 7 bases not matched to a gene. Germline values: CDR1 SQVTM, CDR2 ANQGSEA. CDR3 DNA: TGCAGCGTTTTTACTAGCGGGAGACAGGAGACCCAGTACTTC. It is translated as CSVFTSGRQETQYF. The full variable domain, with the rest looked up from reference TRBV29-1 and TRBJ2-5, is SAVISQKPSRDICQRGTSLTIQCQVDSQVTMMFWYRQQPGQSLTLIATANQGSEATYESGFVIDKFPISRPNLTFSTLTVSNMSPEDSSIYLCSVFTSGRQETQYFGPGTRLLVL.

The chain carries TRBV28 and TRBJ2-7; D not certain. V lost 8 bases and J lost 3, with 29 bases in between. Germline V lookup: CDR1 MDHEN, CDR2 SYDVKM. The CDR3 totals 18 residues. The CDR3 DNA is TGTGCCAGCCGTCCCAGCAGTTTTGCCTCTAAGGACGGCTACGAGCAGTACTTC. It is translated as CASRPSSFASKDGYEQYF. The variable domain in full, completed from reference TRBV28 and TRBJ2-7, reads DVKVTQSSRYLVKRTGEKVFLECVQDMDHENMFWYRQDPGLGLRLIYFSYDVKMKEKGDIPEGYSVSREKKERFSLILESASTNQTSMYLCASRPSSFASKDGYEQYFGPGTRLTVT.

Only one count was recorded for this clone. The genes are TRBV30 and TRBJ2-7; no clear D gene. With 2 bases removed from V and 2 bases from J, the gap between germline ends came to 7 bases. Germline V CDR1 and CDR2: GTSNPN, SVGIG (reference sequence). This CDR3 spans 12 amino acids. This CDR3 is CAWSLGPYEQYF. The CDR3 nucleotides are TGTGCCTGGAGTCTCGGACCCTACGAGCAGTACTTC.

V is TRBV19 and J is TRBJ2-2; no reliable D call. In germline, CDR1 is LNHDA, CDR2 SQIVND (reference sequence). The CDR3 contains 15 residues. Deletions cut 3 bases from V and 0 bases from J, with 8 bases between. The CDR3: CASSMDLSNTGELFF. The DNA of the CDR3 is TGTGCCAGTAGTATGGACCTATCGAACACCGGGGAGCTGTTTTTT.

V is TRBV18 and J is TRBJ2-6, with 7 bases lining up with TRBD1. Germline CDR1 reads KGHSH; CDR2 reads LQKENI. The CDR3 sequence is 17 residues long. Trimming took 6 bases from V and 0 from J; bases not matched to a gene: 8. CDR3 DNA sequence: TGTGCCAGCTCCGCGACAGGGAAGGACTCTGGGGCCAACGTCCTGACTTTC. Translating it yields CASSATGKDSGANVLTF.

The V and J genes are TRBV18 and TRBJ2-7; weak D call: TRBD2 (7 bases). The germline gives CDR1 KGHSH, CDR2 LQKENI. V was pared by 3 bases and J by 3 bases, with 15 bases between. The length of the CDR3 is 15 residues. The CDR3: CASSPGQRGYYEQYF. The CDR3 DNA follows: TGTGCCAGCTCACCCGGACAGCGGGGCTACTACGAGCAGTACTTC.

This chain connects TRBV10-3 to TRBJ1-1, with a tentative D call TRBD1 (6 bases). The CDR3 sequence is 16 residues long. V was clipped by 0 bases and J by 0 bases, with 11 bases between them. Germline assignment: CDR1 ENHRY and CDR2 SYGVKD. The CDR3 is CAISESVQGMNTEAFF. CDR3 sequence (DNA): TGTGCCATCAGTGAGTCCGTACAGGGCATGAACACTGAAGCTTTCTTT.

This chain joins TRBV5-5 and TRBJ2-7; 9 nucleotides agree with TRBD1. Germline V gives CDR1 SGHKS, CDR2 YYEKEE (reference sequence). V lost 4 bases, J lost 7 bases, and 12 bases stayed unmatched. This CDR3 comprises 15 residues. CDR3 sequence: CASSKPGQGPLEQYF. The DNA for the CDR3 is TGTGCCAGCAGCAAACCGGGACAGGGCCCTTTGGAGCAGTACTTC.

This rearrangement joins TRBV2 to TRBJ2-2; a weak D match, TRBD1 (5 bases). This CDR3 is built from 12 residues. V lost 5 bases to trimming and J lost 7 bases, with 8 bases between them. The germline V gene encodes CDR1 SNHLY and CDR2 FYNNEI. DNA for the CDR3: TGTGCCAGCAGTAGACAGATCGGGGAGCTGTTTTTT. It codes for CASSRQIGELFF.

This clone was picked up one time. The chain combines TRBV25-1 with TRBJ1-1; no clear D gene. The V end lost 0 bases, the J end lost 7 bases, and 9 bases lay between the germline ends. CDR1 MGHDK and CDR2 SYGVNS come from the germline V gene. CDR3 length: 13 amino acids. CDR3 loop: CASSEYVAVEAFF. The CDR3 DNA reads as TGTGCCAGCAGTGAATATGTGGCCGTTGAAGCTTTCTTT.

The chain carries TRBV6-5 and TRBJ1-5; TRBD1 is a possible D gene (5 bases). V was trimmed by 7 bases and J by 0 bases, leaving 10 bases between them. Germline-derived CDR1 and CDR2 are MNHEY and SVGAGI. The CDR3 length is 14 residues. The CDR3 here is CASMDIASNQPQHF. The DNA of the CDR3 is TGTGCCAGCATGGACATCGCTAGCAATCAGCCCCAGCATTTT.